The present T cell receptor beta chain was sequenced within a study of chemoradiotherapy in HPV16-positive cancers. Study context: Candidate HPV-specific clones and shared TCR motifs came from a couple of HPV16-positive patients. Study-level points and caveats: Functional assays defining HPV-specific T cells used only a couple of HPV16-positive patients. Non-HPV-specific T cells did not expand in tumors during treatment, whereas candidate HPV-specific clones and E7-related motifs did.

Sequencing was performed with immunoSEQ multiplex PCR; in TCRdb, only in-frame clones are kept and a portion is missing. The table includes about 4,700 clones, roughly 79% detected once. Repertoires were sampled repeatedly during chemoradiotherapy. The CDR3 extends over 16 amino acids. CDR1 is MNHEY, CDR2 SMNVEV, per germline (reference sequence). V shed 2 bases and J 1 base; nucleotides not matched to a gene: 3. Concerning this clone: The antigen is unknown.

The TCR comes from a human donor with HPV-associated anogenital cancer. This chain uses TRBV27 with TRBJ2-1, with TRBD2 identical over 9 bases. Specimen: tumor tissue, collected from a patient who underwent chemoradiotherapy. CDR3 region: CASSLGREGSYNEQFF. CDR3 coding DNA: TGTGCCAGCAGTTTAGGGCGGGAGGGGTCCTACAATGAGCAGTTCTTC.